One and the same sample provided the 18 T cell receptor beta chains below, sequenced in a study of blood T cell repertoires in COVID-19. Clones were sequenced by immunoSEQ multiplex PCR, and TCRdb holds only the in-frame ones, with some missing. Of about 59,000 clones in the sample, roughly 91% were seen once. Sequences were obtained from peripheral blood. The receptor set was obtained from a human donor in a cohort sampled during active COVID-19.

The rearrangement uses TRBV9 and TRBJ2-1, with D possibly matching TRBD2 (5 bases). Trimming took 0 bases from V and 0 from J, leaving 7 bases between them. Germline CDR1 and CDR2: SGDLS and YYNGEE. This CDR3 contains 15 residues. The chain's CDR3 is CASSVVGSSYNEQFF. CDR3 nucleotides: TGTGCCAGCAGCGTAGTGGGGAGCTCCTACAATGAGCAGTTCTTC.

This clone came up once. The CDR3 DNA reads TGTGCCAGCAGCGAAACAGGGGGTAATTCACCCCTCCACTTT. This codes for CASSETGGNSPLHF. The J gene is TRBJ1-6, the V gene TRBV6-4, with 8 positions matching TRBD1. Trimming cost V 6 bases and J 6 bases; bases outside gene matches: 4. The germline V gene has CDR1 MRHNA and CDR2 SNTAGT. There are 14 residues in the CDR3.

The chain combines TRBV7-8 with TRBJ2-1, with 15 bases lining up with TRBD2. The V and J ends lost 4 bases and 7 bases, in that order; junction bases with no gene match: 5. The CDR3 contains 16 residues. CDR1 is SGHVS and CDR2 is FQNEAQ in the germline V gene. The chain's CDR3 is CASSWTGTSGGNEQFF. CDR3 nucleotide sequence: TGTGCCAGCAGCTGGACCGGGACTAGCGGGGGGAATGAGCAGTTCTTC.

This clone was seen only a few times. The rearrangement links TRBV6-1 to TRBJ1-2; tentatively, D is TRBD1 (6 bases). V was shortened by 2 bases and J by 8 bases, with 12 bases between the two germline ends. The CDR3 length is 13 residues. Germline values: CDR1 MNHNS, CDR2 SASEGT. The CDR3 region is CASSETGFGGYTF. As DNA, the CDR3 is TGTGCCAGCAGTGAAACAGGGTTCGGCGGCTACACCTTC.

The chain joins TRBV7-2 to TRBJ2-7, with 7 bases identical to TRBD1. The V gene end was trimmed by 0 bases and the J gene end by 6 bases; junction bases not matched to a gene: 8. Germline V lookup: CDR1 SGHTA, CDR2 FQGNSA. CDR3 length: 15 residues. This chain's CDR3 is CASSLAPGGKGEQYF. CDR3 nucleotide sequence: TGTGCCAGCAGCTTAGCCCCAGGGGGAAAAGGCGAGCAGTACTTC.

The CDR3 DNA is TGTGCCAGCAGCAAAGCGGGAGGGGTGAATGAGCAGTTCTTC. This sequence encodes CASSKAGGVNEQFF. This rearrangement joins TRBV21-1 to TRBJ2-1; the table names TRBD2, a call not compared with the DNA. TRBV21-1 is labeled a pseudogene. This CDR3 contains 14 residues.

This chain joins TRBV30 and TRBJ2-4; 11 positions match TRBD2. Per the germline V gene, CDR1 is GTSNPN and CDR2 is SVGIG (reference sequence). This CDR3 has 20 amino acids. The trim removed 1 base at V and 1 base at J, leaving 15 bases unmatched. CDR3 region: CAWSDVSGGAIALAKNIQYF. CDR3 bases: TGTGCCTGGAGTGACGTTAGCGGGGGGGCGATTGCGCTGGCCAAAAACATTCAGTACTTC.

This chain connects TRBV28 to TRBJ2-7, with 9 bases fitting TRBD2. Germline V gene lookup returns CDR1 MDHEN and CDR2 SYDVKM. This CDR3 contains 15 residues. V dropped 5 bases and J dropped 3; count of bases not matched to a gene: 8. The CDR3 nucleotides are TGTGCCAGCAGTCCCGGCGGCGGGAGGGTCTACGAGCAGTACTTC. Encoded protein: CASSPGGGRVYEQYF.

This chain links TRBV12-5 with TRBJ1-1; 7 bases agree with TRBD1. V was clipped by 7 bases and J by 0 bases; unmatched bases: 11. CDR3 length: 16 amino acids. Germline assignment: CDR1 LGHNT and CDR2 FRNRAP. In nucleotides, the CDR3 is TGTGCTAGTGCCTTACCGTTAGACAGGGTGAACACTGAAGCTTTCTTT. Protein: CASALPLDRVNTEAFF.

By frequency in the sample, this clone is medium-sized. The rearrangement joins TRBV7-3 to TRBJ2-1, with unresolved D. The CDR3 has 15 residues. Germline V gene lookup returns CDR1 SGHTA and CDR2 FQGTGA. The V gene lost 5 bases and the J gene lost 3 bases, with 14 bases spanning the gap. Here the CDR3 DNA reads TGTGCCAGCAGCAATAAAGACTCCGTCTACAATGAGCAGTTCTTC. Translation: CASSNKDSVYNEQFF.

The V call is TRBV10-2, the J call TRBJ1-1, with TRBD1 as a possible D gene (6 bases). V shed 4 bases and J shed 4 bases, with 13 bases lying between them. Germline CDR1 and CDR2: WSHSY and SAAADI. The CDR3 runs 14 residues. CDR3 loop: CASSVGGAPTEAFF. Here the CDR3 DNA reads TGCGCCAGCAGTGTGGGGGGGGCCCCCACTGAAGCTTTCTTT.

The rearrangement uses TRBV11-3 and TRBJ2-2; TRBD2 agrees at 13 bases. The CDR3 consists of 17 residues. V lost 6 bases, J lost 5 bases, and 9 bases stayed unmatched. CDR1 and CDR2 from the germline V gene are SGHNT and YENEEA. CDR3 coding DNA: TGTGCCAGCAGGTACCGACTAGCGGGAGGATCAACCGGGGAGCTGTTTTTT. It codes for CASRYRLAGGSTGELFF.

J is TRBJ2-5 and V is TRBV14; TRBD2 aligns across 11 bases. The CDR3 loop spans 20 amino acids. Trimming took 7 bases from V and 2 from J; bases not matched to a gene: 21. Looked up from germline, CDR1 is SGHDN and CDR2 is FVKESK. The CDR3 coding sequence is TGTGCCAGCAACGGGAGAGGGGGGACGTGGACTAGCGGGCCTCAAGAGACCCAGTACTTC. It yields the protein CASNGRGGTWTSGPQETQYF.

This chain uses TRBV6-6 with TRBJ2-7; D may be TRBD2 (6 bases). Trimming took 8 bases from V and 7 from J, leaving 24 bases between them. The CDR3 runs 15 residues. CDR1 is MNHNY and CDR2 is SVGAGI in the germline V gene (reference sequence). This chain's CDR3 is CASAGWRVAPGEQYF. The CDR3 nucleotides read TGTGCCAGCGCTGGCTGGAGGGTAGCCCCGGGGGAGCAGTACTTC.

V usage is TRBV12-3 or TRBV12-4 and J usage is TRBJ1-5; D is possibly TRBD1 (6 bases). This CDR3 comprises 13 residues. V dropped 8 bases and J dropped 8 bases, with 16 bases sitting between them. The CDR3 is CASQTRGGEPQHF. DNA of the CDR3: TGTGCCAGCCAGACCAGGGGTGGGGAGCCCCAGCATTTT.

The V gene is TRBV6-5, the J gene TRBJ2-5; TRBD1 is a possible D gene (5 bases). CDR3 size: 15 residues. V dropped 2 bases and J dropped 4 bases, with 14 bases sitting between them. Germline loops: CDR1 MNHEY, CDR2 SVGAGI. The CDR3 DNA sequence: TGTGCCAGCAGTTACGAAGGGGTCATAGGAGAGACCCAGTACTTC. It codes for CASSYEGVIGETQYF.

V and J are TRBV18 and TRBJ1-2; 9 positions match TRBD1. Germline V gives CDR1 KGHSH, CDR2 LQKENI. With V trimmed by 5 bases and J by 2 bases, 9 bases remained unmatched. The CDR3 is made up of 16 amino acids. CDR3 DNA sequence: TGTGCCAGCTCAACCACCCACGGGACAGGGAACTATGGCTACACCTTC. Amino acid sequence: CASSTTHGTGNYGYTF.

The chain couples TRBV5-1 to TRBJ2-5; 12 nucleotides match TRBD1. The CDR3 contains 16 residues. Germline V gene lookup returns CDR1 SGHRS and CDR2 YFSETQ. With V trimmed by 5 bases and J by 4 bases, 9 bases remained unmatched. CDR3 protein: CASRFTGDRGRETQYF. The CDR3 region has the DNA TGCGCCAGCAGGTTTACCGGGGACAGGGGGCGAGAGACCCAGTACTTC.